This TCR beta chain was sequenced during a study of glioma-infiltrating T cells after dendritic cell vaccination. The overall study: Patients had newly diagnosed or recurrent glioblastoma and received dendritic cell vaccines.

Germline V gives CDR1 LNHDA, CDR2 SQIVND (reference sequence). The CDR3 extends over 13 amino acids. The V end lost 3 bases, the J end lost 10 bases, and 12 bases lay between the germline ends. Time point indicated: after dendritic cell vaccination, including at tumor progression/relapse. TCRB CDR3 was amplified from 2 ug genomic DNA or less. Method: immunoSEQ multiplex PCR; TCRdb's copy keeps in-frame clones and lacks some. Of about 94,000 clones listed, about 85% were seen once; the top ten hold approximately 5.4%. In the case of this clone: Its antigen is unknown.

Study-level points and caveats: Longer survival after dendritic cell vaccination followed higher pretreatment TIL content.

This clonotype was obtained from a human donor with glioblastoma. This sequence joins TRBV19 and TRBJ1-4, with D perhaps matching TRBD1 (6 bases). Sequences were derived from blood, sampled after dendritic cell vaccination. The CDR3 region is CASSMGETGKLFF. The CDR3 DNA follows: TGTGCCAGTAGTATGGGAGAGACAGGAAAACTGTTTTTT.